The sequence of this T cell receptor beta chain was determined in a study of blood T cells in healthy people across ages. General study findings and limits: Older age went with lower TCR beta diversity per million T cells, in a roughly linear way.

Turning to this clonotype: Antigen unknown.

For the second PCR, which ran for roughly 7 to 11 cycles, a sample-barcoded 5' primer and a J-beta primer mix were used. Each cDNA was tagged by a template-switch adaptor containing 12 random nucleotides. MiXCR was run by TCRdb on the 5' RACE reads, yielding one entry per CDR3 protein. The repertoire holds some 1.8 million distinct CDR3 sequences, with around 42% as singletons. Collection of 9.5 to 10 milliliters of peripheral blood was performed for each donor. V lost 11 bases, J lost 4 bases, and 17 bases lay in between. The germline gives CDR1 MNHNS, CDR2 SASEGT. The CDR3 is 13 residues long. This chain links TRBV6-1 with TRBJ1-1; perhaps TRBD1 as D (5 bases). Source material: blood. This TCR came from a human donor in good health. CDR3 protein: CASPPGTTTEAFF. The CDR3 DNA is TGTGCCTCCCCACCGGGGACGACCACTGAAGCTTTCTTT.